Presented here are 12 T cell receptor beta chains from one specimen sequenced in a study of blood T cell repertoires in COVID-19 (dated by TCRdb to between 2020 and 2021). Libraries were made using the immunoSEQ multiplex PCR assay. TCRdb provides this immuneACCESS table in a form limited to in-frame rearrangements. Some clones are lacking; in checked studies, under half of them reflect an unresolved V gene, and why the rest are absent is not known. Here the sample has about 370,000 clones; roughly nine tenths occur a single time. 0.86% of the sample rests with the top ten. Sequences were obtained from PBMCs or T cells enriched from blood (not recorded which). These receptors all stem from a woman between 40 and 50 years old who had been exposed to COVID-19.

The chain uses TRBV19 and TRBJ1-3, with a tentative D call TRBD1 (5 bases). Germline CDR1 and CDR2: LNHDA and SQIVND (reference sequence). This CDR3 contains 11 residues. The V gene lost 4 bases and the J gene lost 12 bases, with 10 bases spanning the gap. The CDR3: CASSKTGGIYF. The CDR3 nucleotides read TGTGCCAGTAGTAAGACCGGGGGCATATATTTT. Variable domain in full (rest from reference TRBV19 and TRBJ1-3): DGGITQSPKYLFRKEGQNVTLSCEQNLNHDAMYWYRQDPGQGLRLIYYSQIVNDFQKGDIAEGYSVSREKKESFPLTVTSAQKNPTAFYLCASSKTGGIYFGEGSWLTVV.

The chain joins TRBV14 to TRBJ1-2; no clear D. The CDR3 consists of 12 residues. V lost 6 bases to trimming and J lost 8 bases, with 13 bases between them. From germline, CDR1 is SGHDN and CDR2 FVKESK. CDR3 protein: CASRRRESGYTF. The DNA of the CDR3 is TGTGCCAGCAGAAGACGGGAGTCGGGCTACACCTTC.

CDR3 DNA: TGTGCCAGCAGCCCGGGGACTCGCAACACCGGGGAGCTGTTTTTT. This codes for CASSPGTRNTGELFF. The chain links TRBV11-2 to TRBJ2-2; a weak D match, TRBD2 (6 bases). CDR1 and CDR2 from the germline V gene are SGHAT and FQNNGV. The CDR3 spans 15 residues. Trimming cost V 5 bases and J 2 bases, with 12 bases left between them.

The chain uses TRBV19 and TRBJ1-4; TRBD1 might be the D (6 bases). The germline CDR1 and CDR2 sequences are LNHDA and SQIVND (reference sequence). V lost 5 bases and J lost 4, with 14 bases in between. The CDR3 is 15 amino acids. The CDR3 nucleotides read TGTGCCAGTAGTTCTCGACAGGAGGTTAATGAAAAACTGTTTTTT. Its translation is CASSSRQEVNEKLFF.

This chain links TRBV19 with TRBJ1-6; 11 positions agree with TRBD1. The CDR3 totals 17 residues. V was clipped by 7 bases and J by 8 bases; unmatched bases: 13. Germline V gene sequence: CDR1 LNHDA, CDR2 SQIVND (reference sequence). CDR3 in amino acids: CASTWLIGQGADSPLHF. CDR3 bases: TGTGCCAGTACCTGGTTAATCGGACAGGGGGCTGATTCACCCCTCCACTTT.

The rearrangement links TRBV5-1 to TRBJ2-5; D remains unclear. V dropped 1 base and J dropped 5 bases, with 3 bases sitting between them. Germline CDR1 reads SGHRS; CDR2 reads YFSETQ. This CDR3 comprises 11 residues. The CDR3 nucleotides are TGCGCCAGCAGCTTGCGGGAGACCCAGTACTTC. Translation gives CASSLRETQYF.

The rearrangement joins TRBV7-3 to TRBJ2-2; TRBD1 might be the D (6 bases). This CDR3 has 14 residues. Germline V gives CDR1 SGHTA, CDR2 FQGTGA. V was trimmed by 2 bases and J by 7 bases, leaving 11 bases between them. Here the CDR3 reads CASSLGGPIGELFF. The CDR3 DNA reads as TGTGCCAGCAGCTTAGGGGGCCCCATCGGGGAGCTGTTTTTT.

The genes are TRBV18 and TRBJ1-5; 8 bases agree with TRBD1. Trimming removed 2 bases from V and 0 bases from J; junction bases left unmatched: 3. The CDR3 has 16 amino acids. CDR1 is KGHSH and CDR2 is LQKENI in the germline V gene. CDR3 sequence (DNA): TGTGCCAGCTCACCAAGACAGGGGAATAGCAATCAGCCCCAGCATTTT. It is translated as CASSPRQGNSNQPQHF. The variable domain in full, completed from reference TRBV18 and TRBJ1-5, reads NAGVMQNPRHLVRRRGQEARLRCSPMKGHSHVYWYRQLPEEGLKFMVYLQKENIIDESGMPKERFSAEFPKEGPSILRIQQVVRGDSAAYFCASSPRQGNSNQPQHFGDGTRLSIL.

The CDR3 bases are TGTGCCTGGAGTTCTACAGGGAATATTCCCGACAATCAGCCCCAGCATTTT. This gives the protein CAWSSTGNIPDNQPQHF. V usage is TRBV30 and J usage is TRBJ1-5; D possibly corresponds to TRBD1 (6 bases). The ends were cut back, 2 bases at V and 3 bases at J, with 20 bases in the middle. Per germline, CDR1 GTSNPN and CDR2 SVGIG (reference sequence). The CDR3 is made up of 17 amino acids.

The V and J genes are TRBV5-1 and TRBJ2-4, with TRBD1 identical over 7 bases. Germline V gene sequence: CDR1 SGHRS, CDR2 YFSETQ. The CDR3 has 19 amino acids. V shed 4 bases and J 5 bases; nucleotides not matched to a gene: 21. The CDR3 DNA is TGCGCCAGCAGCCGTTTGGCGAAGATAACAGGGGATAGGGAAAACATTCAGTACTTC. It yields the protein CASSRLAKITGDRENIQYF. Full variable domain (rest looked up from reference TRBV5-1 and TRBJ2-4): KAGVTQTPRYLIKTRGQQVTLSCSPISGHRSVSWYQQTPGQGLQFLFEYFSETQRNKGNFPGRFSGRQFSNSRSEMNVSTLELGDSALYLCASSRLAKITGDRENIQYFGAGTRLSVL.

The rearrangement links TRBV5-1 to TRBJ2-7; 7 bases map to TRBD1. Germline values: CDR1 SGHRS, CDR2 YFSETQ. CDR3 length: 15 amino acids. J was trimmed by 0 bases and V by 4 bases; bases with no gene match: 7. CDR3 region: CASSALDRSSYEQYF. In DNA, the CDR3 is TGCGCCAGCAGCGCCCTGGACAGGAGCTCCTACGAGCAGTACTTC.

This CDR3 reads CASSPGTSGTNEQFF. As DNA, the CDR3 is TGTGCCAGCAGCCCAGGGACTAGCGGGACGAATGAGCAGTTCTTC. The V and J genes are TRBV7-3 and TRBJ2-1; TRBD2 agrees at 13 bases. Germline loops: CDR1 SGHTA, CDR2 FQGTGA. There are 15 residues in the CDR3. The trim removed 5 bases at V and 7 bases at J, leaving 5 bases unmatched.